This T cell receptor (beta chain) emerged from a study of T cell repertoires in cytomegalovirus infection (dated by TCRdb to between 2018 and 2021). The study in broad terms: Because public TCR beta signatures pointed to carriage of CMV infection together with the matching HLA type, the HLA type of each donor mattered for the analysis.

The sequencer listed for this sample is Illumina HiSeq 1500. The public reads were quality trimmed at Q25 with fastp and then assembled into clones with MiXCR by TCRdb, keeping productive beta chains. One record per CDR3 amino acid sequence lists the most common genes and DNA. In all, the sample holds about 400,000 distinct CDR3 sequences, and roughly 20% of those were seen once. 7.5% to 9% of the sample lies in the top ten. Sequences MNHNS (CDR1) and SASEGT (CDR2) are obtained from the germline V gene. From cysteine to phenylalanine, the CDR3 is 12 amino acids long. The kept DNA is CDR3 alone, 36 bases in frame from the first base. The V and J ends are trimmed by 6 bases and 4 bases, leaving 7 bases between them. What the research found in general, with its limitations: In both this cohort and an independent roughly 350-donor cohort, the cumulative frequency of public TCR beta family members distinguished carriers of CMV infection plus the relevant HLA type. The ex vivo response was dominated by HLA-C-restricted CMV-specific TCR beta clonotypes, and the single most frequent clonotype in two of eight donors was supplied by these HLA-C-restricted clonotypes.

This clonotype was counted a few times. This clone's antigen is unknown. No per-base quality is available; no much larger clone lies one base away. The sequence was collected from a human donor in good health (CMV status not recorded). Some clones in this sample may be carry-over from other donors' samples. Material for sequencing was PBMCs. The chain couples TRBV6-1 to TRBJ1-5; the D gene cannot be named for sure. The nucleotide sequence reads TGTGCCAGCAGGCAAGGGAATCAGCCCCAGCATTTT. Its protein is CASRQGNQPQHF.